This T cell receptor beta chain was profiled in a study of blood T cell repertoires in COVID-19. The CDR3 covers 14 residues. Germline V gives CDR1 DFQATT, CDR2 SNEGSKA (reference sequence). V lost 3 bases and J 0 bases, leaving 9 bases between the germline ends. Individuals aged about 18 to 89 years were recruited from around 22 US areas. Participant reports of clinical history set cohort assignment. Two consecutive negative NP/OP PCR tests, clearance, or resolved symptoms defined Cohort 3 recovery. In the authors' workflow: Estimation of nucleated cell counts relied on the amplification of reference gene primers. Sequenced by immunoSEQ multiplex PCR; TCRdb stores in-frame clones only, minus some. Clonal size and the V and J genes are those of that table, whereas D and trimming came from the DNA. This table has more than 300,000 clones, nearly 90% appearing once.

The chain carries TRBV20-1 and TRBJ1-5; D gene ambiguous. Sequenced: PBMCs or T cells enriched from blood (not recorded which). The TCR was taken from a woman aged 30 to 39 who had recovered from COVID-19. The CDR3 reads CSASGSVSNQPQHF. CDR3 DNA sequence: TGCAGTGCTAGTGGGTCGGTTAGCAATCAGCCCCAGCATTTT.